The 12 T cell receptor beta chains given below trace back to one sample, sequenced in a study of siplizumab effects on memory and regulatory T cells. Data came from immunoSEQ multiplex PCR; TCRdb stores just in-frame clones and leaves some out. This sample has some 97,000 clones, with more than 85% found just once. The sequenced sample was CD4+ T cells sorted from blood. These receptors all come from a human donor in good health.

The rearrangement uses TRBV19 and TRBJ2-3, with 10 nucleotides matching TRBD1. V lost 5 bases and J lost 1; bases outside the gene matches: 6. CDR1 and CDR2 (germline): LNHDA, SQIVND (reference sequence). This CDR3 region has 16 residues. The CDR3 spells CASSFAGTGGTDTQYF. The CDR3 nucleotides read TGTGCCAGTAGTTTTGCCGGGACAGGGGGCACAGATACGCAGTATTTT.

V is TRBV30 and J is TRBJ1-6; D uncertain. The CDR3 consists of 17 residues. Trimming took off 4 bases at V and 3 bases at J, with 19 bases between the two ends. In germline, CDR1 is GTSNPN, CDR2 SVGIG (reference sequence). CDR3 DNA: TGTGCCTGGAACCCCGGCAGATCCCTTGGCTATAATTCACCCCTCCACTTT. It yields the protein CAWNPGRSLGYNSPLHF.

This chain links TRBV15 with TRBJ2-7; D is undetermined. The ends were cut back, 0 bases at V and 4 bases at J, with 7 bases in the middle. This CDR3 spans 13 amino acids. Germline CDR1 LNHNV, CDR2 YYDKDF (reference sequence). The CDR3 DNA reads TGTGCCACCAGCAGAGAACACGGATACGAGCAGTACTTC. It codes for CATSREHGYEQYF. The variable domain in full, completed from reference TRBV15 and TRBJ2-7, reads DAMVIQNPRYQVTQFGKPVTLSCSQTLNHNVMYWYQQKSSQAPKLLFHYYDKDFNNEADTPDNFQSRRPNTSFCFLDIRSPGLGDTAMYLCATSREHGYEQYFGPGTRLTVT.

The gene calls are TRBV15 and TRBJ2-2; 12 bases are shared with TRBD2. Germline CDR1 LNHNV, CDR2 YYDKDF (reference sequence). The CDR3 contains 19 residues. Losses at the gene ends were 0 bases for V and 6 bases for J; bases not matched to a gene: 11. CDR3 sequence reads: CATSREYRSASGGAGELFF. DNA for the CDR3: TGTGCCACCAGCAGAGAGTATAGGTCGGCTAGCGGGGGGGCCGGGGAGCTGTTTTTT.

Comments on this clone: The same CDR3 can be traced to other DNA sequences in this sample. J is TRBJ2-2 and V is TRBV7-2; D remains ambiguous. Trimming took off 0 bases at V and 2 bases at J, with 4 bases between the two ends. The CDR3 is 14 amino acids. Germline CDR1 and CDR2: SGHTA and FQGNSA. The CDR3 reads CASSLASNTGELFF. The DNA of the CDR3 is TGTGCCAGCAGCTTAGCGTCAAACACCGGGGAGCTGTTTTTT. Variable domain in full (rest from reference TRBV7-2 and TRBJ2-2): GAGVSQSPSNKVTEKGKDVELRCDPISGHTALYWYRQSLGQGLEFLIYFQGNSAPDKSGLPSDRFSAERTGGSVSTLTIQRTQQEDSAVYLCASSLASNTGELFFGEGSRLTVL.

The rearrangement uses TRBV7-2 and TRBJ2-3; TRBD2 aligns across 9 bases. The CDR3 has 15 residues. V lost 8 bases to trimming and J lost 5 bases; unmatched junction nucleotides: 11. The germline V gene encodes CDR1 SGHTA and CDR2 FQGNSA. CDR3 protein: CASGSASGAGDTQYF. CDR3 bases: TGTGCCAGCGGCTCGGCTAGCGGGGCAGGAGATACGCAGTATTTT.

This rearrangement joins TRBV13 to TRBJ2-4, with D perhaps matching TRBD2 (6 bases). Germline V lookup: CDR1 PRHDT, CDR2 FYEKMQ (reference sequence). The CDR3 sequence is 17 residues long. V gave up 0 bases and J gave up 3 bases, with 15 bases separating them. The CDR3 is CASSLGLGGAGKNIQYF. The DNA for the CDR3 is TGTGCCAGCAGCTTAGGCCTCGGGGGAGCGGGCAAAAACATTCAGTACTTC.

The chain employs TRBV6-6 and TRBJ1-5, with no clear D. Trimming removed 3 bases from V and 3 bases from J, with 9 bases in between. Germline V gene data show CDR1 as MNHNY and CDR2 as SVGAGI (reference sequence). This CDR3 is 14 amino acids long. CDR3 in DNA: TGTGCCAGCAGTTATTCCGGGATCAATCAGCCCCAGCATTTT. This gives the protein CASSYSGINQPQHF.

This chain uses TRBV2 with TRBJ2-2; 7 nucleotides match TRBD1. This CDR3 contains 13 residues. Germline V gene lookup returns CDR1 SNHLY and CDR2 FYNNEI. J lost 9 bases, V lost 4 bases, and 5 bases had no gene match. The CDR3, as DNA: TGTGCCAGCAGTGGGACAGGTCTCAGGGAGCTGTTTTTT. It translates to CASSGTGLRELFF.

The chain couples TRBV10-3 to TRBJ1-1; no firm D call. The V end was cut by 6 bases, the J end by 1 base, with 6 bases between. The germline CDR1 and CDR2 sequences are ENHRY and SYGVKD. CDR3 length: 12 amino acids. The CDR3 nucleotides read TGTGCCATCAGAGCTCCGAACACTGAAGCTTTCTTT. Translated, it gives CAIRAPNTEAFF.

This clone was counted a single time. V usage is TRBV18 and J usage is TRBJ2-1; D is unresolved. CDR1 KGHSH and CDR2 LQKENI come from the germline V gene. V was clipped by 2 bases and J by 5 bases, with 10 bases between them. The CDR3 is made up of 14 amino acids. The chain's CDR3 is CASSPTDKDNEQFF. Here the CDR3 DNA reads TGTGCCAGCTCACCAACCGATAAGGACAATGAGCAGTTCTTC.

The V call is TRBV12-5, the J call TRBJ2-5; D perhaps matches TRBD1 (5 bases). The CDR3 loop spans 13 amino acids. Trimming cost V 3 bases and J 5 bases, with 10 bases left between them. Germline loops: CDR1 LGHNT, CDR2 FRNRAP. The DNA of the CDR3 is TGTGCTAGTGGTTTTTCAGGGCCTGAGACCCAGTACTTC. It is translated as CASGFSGPETQYF.